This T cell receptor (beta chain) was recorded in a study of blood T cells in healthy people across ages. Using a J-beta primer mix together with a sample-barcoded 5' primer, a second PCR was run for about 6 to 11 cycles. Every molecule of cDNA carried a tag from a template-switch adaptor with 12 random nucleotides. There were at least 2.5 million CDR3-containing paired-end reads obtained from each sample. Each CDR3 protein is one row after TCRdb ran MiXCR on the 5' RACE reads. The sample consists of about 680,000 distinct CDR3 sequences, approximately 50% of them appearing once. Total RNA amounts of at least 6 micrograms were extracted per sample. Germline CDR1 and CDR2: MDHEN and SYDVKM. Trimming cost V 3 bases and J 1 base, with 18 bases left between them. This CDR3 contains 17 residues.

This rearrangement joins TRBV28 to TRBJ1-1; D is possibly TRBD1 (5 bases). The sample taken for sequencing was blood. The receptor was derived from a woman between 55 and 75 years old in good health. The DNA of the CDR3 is TGTGCCAGCAGTTTTCTATCCCAGGGCTCGCGGAACACTGAAGCTTTCTTT. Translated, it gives CASSFLSQGSRNTEAFF.